The rows below give T cell receptor beta chains drawn from one sample of a study of blood T cell repertoires in COVID-19. Profiling relied on immunoSEQ multiplex PCR, and the TCRdb table lists in-frame clones only, not all of them. The profile shows some 67,000 clones, approximately 90% of them singletons. Sequencing used peripheral blood. The receptor set was obtained from a woman aged 18-29 years with acute or convalescent COVID-19. Each CDR3 is given with its conserved first and last residue. The D gene is left open where the match is weak. Some rows have no size entry. The others give once, few or many, or a class for an expanded clone.

v_gene,d_gene,abundance,j_gene,CDR3aa,CDR3nt
TRBV19,.,.,TRBJ1-6,CATAQGVTFNSPLHF,TGTGCCACAGCACAGGGAGTCACCTTTAATTCACCCCTCCACTTT
TRBV5-5,TRBD1,.,TRBJ1-4,CASSWGTGMEKLFF,TGTGCCAGCAGCTGGGGGACAGGGATGGAAAAACTGTTTTTT
TRBV7-8,TRBD1,.,TRBJ2-3,CASSQSRDRGDTQYF,TGTGCCAGCAGCCAGTCCCGGGACAGGGGAGATACGCAGTATTTT
TRBV6-5,TRBD1,.,TRBJ1-4,CATEPGQGNEKLFF,TGTGCCACAGAACCGGGACAGGGTAATGAAAAACTGTTTTTT
TRBV6-5,.,once,TRBJ1-2,CASSYTRGGGYGYTF,TGTGCCAGCAGTTACACCAGAGGGGGGGGTTATGGCTACACCTTC
TRBV2,TRBD1,.,TRBJ1-2,CASKSGTDYGYTF,TGTGCCAGCAAATCCGGGACAGACTATGGCTACACCTTC
TRBV27,TRBD1,.,TRBJ2-5,CASSLRGLNQETQYF,TGTGCCAGCAGTTTAAGGGGGCTCAACCAAGAGACCCAGTACTTC
TRBV11-3,TRBD1,once,TRBJ1-2,CASSPTGQGAYGYTF,TGTGCCAGCAGCCCTACTGGACAGGGGGCCTATGGCTACACCTTC
TRBV4-1,TRBD1,.,TRBJ1-2,CASSQGTGDLYGSYTF,TGCGCCAGCAGCCAAGGGACAGGGGACCTTTATGGAAGCTACACCTTC
TRBV19,.,.,TRBJ1-3,CASSIGSSGNTIYF,TGTGCCAGTAGTATCGGGAGCTCTGGAAACACCATATATTTT
TRBV25-1,.,.,TRBJ2-1,CASRGDKPYNEQFF,TGTGCCAGCAGAGGTGACAAGCCCTACAATGAGCAGTTCTTC
TRBV7-8,TRBD1,.,TRBJ2-7,CASSRDRVSYEQYF,TGTGCCAGCAGCCGTGACAGGGTTTCCTACGAGCAGTACTTC
TRBV9,.,.,TRBJ2-7,CASSNCEGQLWCSYEQYF,TGTGCCAGCAGCAACTGCGAAGGACAGCTGTGGTGCTCCTACGAGCAGTACTTC
TRBV5-4,TRBD2,.,TRBJ2-1,CASSLELAGHNEQFF,TGTGCCAGCAGCTTGGAACTAGCGGGACACAATGAGCAGTTCTTC
TRBV7-8,.,.,TRBJ2-7,CASSRASQGPYEQYF,TGTGCCAGCAGCCGTGCGTCGCAGGGGCCCTACGAGCAGTACTTC
TRBV30,.,.,TRBJ1-1,CAWIGQLHQNTEAFF,TGTGCCTGGATAGGACAGCTCCACCAGAACACTGAAGCTTTCTTT
TRBV18,TRBD2,.,TRBJ2-3,CASSPPAGGQVDTQYF,TGTGCCAGCTCGCCTCCAGCGGGAGGGCAGGTAGATACGCAGTATTTT
TRBV14,TRBD2,.,TRBJ2-4,CASSQLGGSIQYF,TGTGCCAGCAGCCAGTTGGGGGGGAGCATTCAGTACTTC
TRBV19,TRBD1,.,TRBJ1-2,CASSRGGTGANYGYTF,TGTGCCAGTAGTAGAGGCGGGACAGGGGCCAACTATGGCTACACCTTC
TRBV6-2/TRBV6-3,TRBD2,once,TRBJ2-3,CASSFGGGSTDTQYF,TGTGCCAGCAGTTTCGGGGGAGGGAGCACAGATACGCAGTATTTT
TRBV5-1,.,once,TRBJ1-1,CASSGGLGDTEAFF,TGCGCCAGCAGCGGGGGACTGGGGGACACTGAAGCTTTCTTT
TRBV29-1,TRBD1,.,TRBJ1-1,CSVDGQGRTEAFF,TGCAGCGTTGACGGACAGGGGAGAACTGAAGCTTTCTTT
TRBV4-1,TRBD1,once,TRBJ1-1,CASSQRTGWGTEAFF,TGCGCCAGCAGCCAAAGGACAGGGTGGGGCACTGAAGCTTTCTTT
TRBV4-3,TRBD2,.,TRBJ2-1,CASSQELAGVGNEQFF,TGCGCCAGCAGCCAAGAATTAGCGGGAGTGGGCAATGAGCAGTTCTTC
TRBV7-9,TRBD2,.,TRBJ2-1,CASSPLSGRVVEQFF,TGTGCCAGCAGCCCCCTTAGCGGGAGAGTAGTTGAGCAGTTCTTC
TRBV5-1,TRBD2,.,TRBJ2-3,CASSQVAGFTDTQYF,TGCGCCAGCAGCCAAGTAGCGGGGTTCACAGATACGCAGTATTTT
TRBV3-1/TRBV3-2,TRBD2,few,TRBJ2-2,CASSQVIPSGPQLNTGELFF,TGTGCCAGCAGCCAAGTAATACCTAGCGGGCCGCAACTTAACACCGGGGAGCTGTTTTTT
TRBV2,.,once,TRBJ1-2,CASSVWGPNYGYTF,TGTGCCAGCAGTGTGTGGGGCCCTAACTATGGCTACACCTTC
TRBV27,.,once,TRBJ2-5,CASSSQGLSGETQYF,TGTGCCAGCAGCAGCCAGGGGTTAAGCGGAGAGACCCAGTACTTC
TRBV5-1,.,.,TRBJ1-4,CASSAYRGVPMGNEKLFF,TGCGCCAGCAGCGCTTATCGAGGAGTCCCCATGGGTAATGAAAAACTGTTTTTT
TRBV7-9,TRBD2,.,TRBJ2-1,CASSLEVLAGGQFF,TGTGCCAGCAGCTTAGAGGTTTTGGCGGGAGGGCAGTTCTTC
TRBV12-2,.,.,TRBJ1-1,CASRLDGGPLRAMNTEAFF,TGTGCAAGTCGCTTAGATGGGGGCCCGTTGAGGGCCATGAACACTGAAGCTTTCTTT
TRBV7-2,.,.,TRBJ1-2,CASSLSSGTKRGYTF,TGTGCCAGCAGCTTATCCTCCGGGACAAAGCGTGGCTACACCTTC
TRBV30,TRBD1,.,TRBJ1-3,CAWGTDYSGNTIYF,TGTGCCTGGGGGACAGATTACTCTGGAAACACCATATATTTT
TRBV2,TRBD1,.,TRBJ1-4,CASSVTGGRNEKLFF,TGTGCCAGCAGTGTTACAGGGGGCAGGAATGAAAAACTGTTTTTT
TRBV7-2,TRBD1,.,TRBJ1-2,CASSFPGQGRSGYTF,TGTGCCAGCAGCTTCCCAGGACAGGGGAGATCTGGCTACACCTTC
TRBV9,.,.,TRBJ1-1,CASSVGGGLHTEAFF,TGTGCCAGCAGCGTAGGAGGAGGGCTGCACACTGAAGCTTTCTTT
TRBV6-5,.,once,TRBJ1-6,CASSYSYEGVDSPLHF,TGTGCCAGCAGTTACTCCTATGAGGGAGTGGACTCACCCCTCCACTTT
TRBV24-1,TRBD1,.,TRBJ2-5,CATRLDRRETQYF,TGTGCCACCCGACTGGACAGGCGTGAGACCCAGTACTTC
TRBV7-9,TRBD2,once,TRBJ2-5,CASSSGLAGEGETQYF,TGTGCCAGCAGCTCCGGACTAGCGGGGGAGGGAGAGACCCAGTACTTC
TRBV29-1,TRBD1,.,TRBJ2-3,CSVAGQYTDTQYF,TGCAGCGTTGCGGGACAGTACACAGATACGCAGTATTTT
TRBV5-5,TRBD1,.,TRBJ1-1,CASSLAAAQGEAFF,TGTGCCAGCAGCTTGGCCGCGGCACAGGGGGAAGCTTTCTTT
TRBV12-5,TRBD1,.,TRBJ1-1,CASGLGSGGIAEAFF,TGTGCTAGTGGTTTGGGGTCAGGGGGCATCGCTGAAGCTTTCTTT
TRBV30,TRBD1,.,TRBJ2-7,CAWNRGLGYEQYF,TGTGCCTGGAACAGGGGGCTTGGGTACGAGCAGTACTTC
TRBV5-1,.,.,TRBJ2-3,CASSLGPSSSTDTQYF,TGCGCCAGCAGCTTGGGTCCCTCCAGTAGCACAGATACGCAGTATTTT
TRBV11-2,.,.,TRBJ2-6,CASSATLHPANVLTF,TGTGCCAGCAGCGCGACACTCCACCCGGCCAACGTCCTGACTTTC
TRBV12-5,TRBD1,few,TRBJ2-2,CASGLVLFVGTDNTGELFF,TGTGCTAGTGGTTTGGTACTCTTCGTTGGGACAGACAACACCGGGGAGCTGTTTTTT
TRBV11-2,TRBD1,once,TRBJ1-1,CASSSRTGRGTEAFF,TGTGCCAGCAGCTCCCGGACAGGGAGAGGCACTGAAGCTTTCTTT